A single sample gave rise to the 8 T cell receptor beta chains below, sequenced in a study of molecular identifiers for immune sequencing clone quantification. MiXCR, applied by TCRdb to the PCR reads, yields one record per CDR3 protein. The sample records hundreds of thousands of distinct CDR3 sequences, about 25% being singletons. Sequencing was done on a sample of naive CD8+ T cells from blood, with Jurkat cell RNA spiked in. The subset: FACS-sorted CD8+CD4-CCR7+CD45RA+ naive T cells. Receptors originate from a human donor in good health. Some libraries in this study had Jurkat cell RNA spiked in.

The chain couples TRBV7-9 to TRBJ2-1; D ambiguous. CDR1 is SEHNR and CDR2 is FQNEAQ in the germline V gene (reference sequence). The V end lost 5 bases, the J end lost 7 bases, and 12 bases lay between the germline ends. The CDR3 is 13 residues long. This CDR3 reads CASSKGAGNEQFF. CDR3 sequence (DNA): TGTGCCAGCAGCAAAGGTGCCGGGAATGAGCAGTTCTTC.

This clonotype was counted ten times or more. The chain employs TRBV5-4 and TRBJ2-7; possibly TRBD1 for D (6 bases). Germline V gene data show CDR1 as SGHNT and CDR2 as YYREEE (reference sequence). This CDR3 is 15 amino acids long. The V end lost 0 bases, the J end lost 5 bases, and 15 bases lay between the germline ends. The CDR3 DNA sequence: TGTGCCAGCAGCTTGGTCGCTACAGGGTTCGACGAGCAGTACTTC. Its protein is CASSLVATGFDEQYF.

The chain joins TRBV2 to TRBJ1-4, with a possible D match to TRBD1 (6 bases). CDR1 is SNHLY, CDR2 FYNNEI, per germline. This CDR3 is built from 17 residues. V gave up 3 bases and J gave up 0 bases, with 14 bases separating them. CDR3 in amino acids: CASSDPTDSATNEKLFF. Here the CDR3 DNA reads TGTGCCAGCAGTGACCCTACGGACAGTGCAACTAATGAAAAACTGTTTTTT.

This clonotype was picked up a small number of times. The genes are TRBV20-1 and TRBJ2-1; the D is unclear. Germline V CDR1 and CDR2: DFQATT, SNEGSKA (reference sequence). There are 11 residues in the CDR3. In DNA, the CDR3 is TGCGGGGTTCGTTTCATCAATGAGCAGTTCTTC. Translating gives CGVRFINEQFF.

With regard to this clonotype: This clone may be a read error of a much larger clone one base away. V is TRBV29-1 and J is TRBJ2-2; possibly TRBD2 for D (6 bases). The germline CDR1 and CDR2 sequences are SQVTM and ANQGSEA. This CDR3 spans 15 amino acids. The CDR3 sequence is CSAIPGTANTGEPFF. The CDR3 DNA follows: TGCAGCGCCATTCCCGGGACTGCAAACACCGGGGAGCCGTTTTTT.

This clonotype was counted ten times or more. V is TRBV4-1 and J is TRBJ2-3; 12 positions agree with TRBD1. The CDR3 contains 18 residues. Germline V gives CDR1 MGHRA, CDR2 YSYEKL. The ends lost 3 bases at V and 1 base at J; junction bases unmatched: 8. The DNA of the CDR3 is TGCGCCAGCAGCCAGGAGGGACAGGGGGCATTCGGCACAGATACGCAGTATTTT. It yields the protein CASSQEGQGAFGTDTQYF.

This clonotype was observed a few times. This sequence joins TRBV2 and TRBJ2-7; 10 nucleotides line up with TRBD1. The ends lost 6 bases at V and 3 bases at J; junction bases unmatched: 11. This CDR3 has 16 residues. CDR1 and CDR2 from the germline V gene are SNHLY and FYNNEI. The CDR3 is CASSVNRDRGDYEQYF. In DNA, the CDR3 is TGTGCCAGCAGCGTTAACCGGGACAGGGGCGACTACGAGCAGTACTTC.

This clonotype was observed at least ten times. The chain combines TRBV28 with TRBJ2-7; D is perhaps TRBD1 or TRBD2 (5 bases each). V was cut by 3 bases and J by 1 base, with 16 bases left in between. Looked up from germline, CDR1 is MDHEN and CDR2 is SYDVKM. The CDR3 totals 16 residues. The CDR3 nucleotides are TGTGCCAGCAGTTTTCCCCTCCGGGACGGATCCTACGAGCAGTACTTC. Translation: CASSFPLRDGSYEQYF.